A few counts support the clone carrying this T cell receptor (beta chain). This sample was taken from a study of T cells in Graves' hyperthyroidism and ophthalmopathy. There are 13 residues in the CDR3. Germline loops: CDR1 SGHVS, CDR2 FQNEAQ. V lost 10 bases, J lost 2 bases, and 15 bases lay in between. Amplification targeted TCR beta CDR3 regions from RNA transcripts. A set of HTBI primers served as the primers for a first-round RT-PCR of the TCR CDR3. TCRdb re-derived calls from the multiplex PCR reads in MiXCR, one entry per CDR3 protein. The data contain 500,000 to 800,000 distinct CDR3 sequences, roughly 45% of them singletons.

The chain couples TRBV7-8 to TRBJ2-7; weak D call: TRBD2 (6 bases). Sample: peripheral blood or thyroid tissue (not recorded which). The sequence was collected from an adult man with Graves' disease, either hyperthyroidism or ophthalmopathy (not recorded which). The CDR3 coding sequence is TGTGCCACCTCGGGACTCCTCACCTACGAGCAGTACTTC. Its translation is CATSGLLTYEQYF. Looking up the rest from reference TRBV7-8 and TRBJ2-7 gives the full variable domain: GAGVSQSPRYKVAKRGQDVALRCDPISGHVSLFWYQQALGQGPEFLTYFQNEAQLDKSGLPSDRFFAERPEGSVSTLKIQRTQQEDSAVYLCATSGLLTYEQYFGPGTRLTVT.